The entry that follows covers one T cell receptor (beta chain) sequence. Its antigen is not known. The junction had 5 bases not matched to a gene; V was cut back by 6 bases and J by 4 bases. This CDR3 is built from 13 residues. Germline CDR1 DFQATT, CDR2 SNEGSKA (reference sequence). The sample originates from a study of type 1 regulatory T cells. About the study: An in vitro protocol generated T-allo10, a Tr1-enriched, alloantigen-specific CD4 T cell product.

T-allo10 cells from the graft donor were described as anergic, host-alloantigen-specific, and alloantigen-specific suppressors. A single record per CDR3 protein comes from TCRdb applying MiXCR to the reads. The table has some 22,000 distinct CDR3 sequences, over 55% seen once; the top ten hold roughly an eighth. The source of this sequence is a human donor in good health. V gene TRBV20-1 combines with J gene TRBJ2-2, with 7 bases matching TRBD2. Sequenced input: cultured T cells, either the whole culture or a sorted T cell fraction (not recorded which). Subset meaning: Tr1-enriched cell product generated in vitro against host alloantigens. DNA of the CDR3: TGCAGTGCCGGAGGGAGGGGCACCGGGGAGCTGTTTTTT. It codes for CSAGGRGTGELFF.